This T cell receptor beta chain was recorded in a study of blood T cells in healthy people across ages. With regard to this clonotype: Its antigen is unidentified.

Trimming took off 4 bases at V and 3 bases at J, with 12 bases between the two ends. Germline V CDR1 and CDR2: MDHEN, SYDVKM. The CDR3 is 15 residues long. The study's findings and limits: Whereas aged donors had fewer naive CD4+ cells, long-lived donors had more of them and higher diversity.

Sample-barcoded 5' priming and a J-beta primer mix drove a second PCR of roughly 7 to 11 cycles. TCRdb re-called the 5' RACE reads with MiXCR, one entry per CDR3 protein. This sample has about 650,000 distinct CDR3 sequences, with around 50% found just once. The chain links TRBV28 to TRBJ2-2; possibly TRBD1 for D (5 bases). The sequenced material came from blood. The sequence was collected from a woman of 80 years or more in good health. CDR3 loop: CASSSTDTYTGELFF. For the CDR3, the DNA is TGTGCCAGCAGTTCAACGGACACTTACACCGGGGAGCTGTTTTTT.